This T cell receptor beta chain was sequenced for a study of post-analysis software for immune sequencing data (dated by TCRdb to the mid-2010s). About the study as a whole: Recorded disease courses included relapsing-remitting, secondary progressive and progressive-relapsing multiple sclerosis, with some patients lacking subtype annotation. The patient repertoires were set against under 13 previously published healthy control repertoires from donors whose ages ranged from roughly 6 to 27 years. A subset of samples was prepared in parallel using single-end sample barcoding, then pooled and co-amplified after Illumina adapter ligation. Study-wide findings and limitations: The multiple sclerosis patient group was slightly younger than the control group. Significantly higher frequencies in patients than in controls were found for several TRBV segments, including TRBV5-6, TRBV5-1 and TRBV20-1. Multiple sclerosis patients had significantly lower normalized Chao1 diversity than controls, a result that suggests substantial peripheral T-cell clonal expansion. When samples were clustered directly using the F measure, samples prepared in the same batch co-clustered strongly, which prompted a batch-effect correction.

To demonstrate the VDJtools post-analysis software, the study profiled TCR beta repertoires from the peripheral blood of under 15 young patients with multiple sclerosis. The multiple sclerosis patients were children and adolescents between roughly 6 and 16 years of age. As regards this clonotype: There is no known antigen for this receptor. Base qualities are not provided; no much larger clone lies one nucleotide away.

At the junction V is shortened by 6 bases and J by 0 bases, with 15 bases in between. The germline V gene supplies CDR1 SQVTM and CDR2 ANQGSEA. The cysteine opens and the phenylalanine closes a CDR3 of 15 amino acids. The read is trimmed to its CDR3 DNA, 45 bases read in frame from base 1. Libraries were made using PCR. The sequencer was an Illumina HiSeq 2500. To reduce PCR and sequencing biases, unique molecular identifiers were incorporated into the TCR beta cDNA libraries. Per 1 to 10 million input T cells, 500,000 or so cDNA molecules were obtained, such that each molecule approximated one T cell. The patient libraries were prepared and sequenced with the same protocol used for the earlier healthy control dataset. Within a given batch, samples were prepared together, multiplexed and sequenced on the same HiSeq lane. Per the source publication's procedure: MIGEC was used to process the raw barcoded reads, and molecular identifier groups with only a single read were discarded before consensus assembly and CDR3 extraction. Clonotype tables were post-analysed with VDJtools, normalizing diversity by down-sampling all datasets to the smallest sample size. To correct batch-related cross-sample contamination, repertoire overlap clustering matched CDR3 amino acid sequences but not nucleotide sequences. TCRdb handled the public reads itself, with Q25 trimming in fastp and clone calling in MiXCR, and kept productive beta chains. One record per CDR3 amino acid sequence lists the most common genes and DNA. The V and J calls were not made by the authors but by TCRdb's processing. A total of 400,000 to 500,000 distinct CDR3 sequences appear in this sample, approximately 37% of them only once. The top ten hold less than 10% of the sample.

This chain joins TRBV29-1 to TRBJ1-3; tentative D gene TRBD1, with 6 bases matching. The sequence was obtained from a girl aged 2 to 9 with multiple sclerosis. The specimen sequenced was blood. The CDR3 is CSVEPGGPSGNTIYF. The sequenced DNA: TGCAGCGTAGAGCCGGGGGGCCCCTCTGGAAACACCATATATTTT.